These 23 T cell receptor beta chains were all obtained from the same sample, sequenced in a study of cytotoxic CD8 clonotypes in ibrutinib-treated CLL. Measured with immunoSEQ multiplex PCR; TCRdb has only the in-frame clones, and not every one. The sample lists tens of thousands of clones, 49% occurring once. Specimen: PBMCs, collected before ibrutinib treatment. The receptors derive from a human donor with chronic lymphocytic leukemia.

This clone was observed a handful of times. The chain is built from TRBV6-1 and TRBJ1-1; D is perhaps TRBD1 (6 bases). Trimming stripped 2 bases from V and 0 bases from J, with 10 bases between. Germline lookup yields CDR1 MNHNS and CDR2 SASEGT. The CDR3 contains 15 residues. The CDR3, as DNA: TGTGCCAGCAGTGAACCATGGGACATGAACACTGAAGCTTTCTTT. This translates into CASSEPWDMNTEAFF.

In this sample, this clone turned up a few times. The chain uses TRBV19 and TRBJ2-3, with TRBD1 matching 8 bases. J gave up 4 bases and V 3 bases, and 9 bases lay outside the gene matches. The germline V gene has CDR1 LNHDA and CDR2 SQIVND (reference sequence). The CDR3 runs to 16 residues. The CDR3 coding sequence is TGTGCCAGTAGTATTCAAGGACAGGGTCGGCCAGATACGCAGTATTTT. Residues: CASSIQGQGRPDTQYF.

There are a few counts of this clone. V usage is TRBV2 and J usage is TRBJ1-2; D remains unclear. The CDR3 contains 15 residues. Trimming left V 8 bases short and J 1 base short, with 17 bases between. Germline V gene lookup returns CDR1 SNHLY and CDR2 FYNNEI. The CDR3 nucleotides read TGTGCCAGCGCAGAAGGGAGAGGATATAACTATGGCTACACCTTC. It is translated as CASAEGRGYNYGYTF. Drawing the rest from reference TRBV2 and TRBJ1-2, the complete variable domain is EPEVTQTPSHQVTQMGQEVILRCVPISNHLYFYWYRQILGQKVEFLVSFYNNEISEKSEIFDDQFSVERPDGSNFTLKIRSTKLEDSAMYFCASAEGRGYNYGYTFGSGTRLTVV.

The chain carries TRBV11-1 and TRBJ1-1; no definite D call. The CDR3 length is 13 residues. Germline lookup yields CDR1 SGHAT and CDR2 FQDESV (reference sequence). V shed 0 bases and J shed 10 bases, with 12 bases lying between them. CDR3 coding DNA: TGTGCCAGCAGCTTAGCGGCGGGCGGAAGAGCTTTCTTT. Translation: CASSLAAGGRAFF.

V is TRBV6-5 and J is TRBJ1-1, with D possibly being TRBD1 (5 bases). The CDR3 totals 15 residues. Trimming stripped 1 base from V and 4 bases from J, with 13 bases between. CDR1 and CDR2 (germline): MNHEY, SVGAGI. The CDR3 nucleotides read TGTGCCAGCAGTTACTATTCAGGGCCGGGCACTGAAGCTTTCTTT. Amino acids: CASSYYSGPGTEAFF.

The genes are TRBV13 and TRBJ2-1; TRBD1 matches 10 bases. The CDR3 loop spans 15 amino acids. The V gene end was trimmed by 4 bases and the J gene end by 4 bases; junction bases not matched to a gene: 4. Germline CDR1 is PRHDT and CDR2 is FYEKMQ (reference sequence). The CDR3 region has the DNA TGTGCCAGCAGCTCCGACAGGGGGCCATACAATGAGCAGTTCTTC. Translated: CASSSDRGPYNEQFF.

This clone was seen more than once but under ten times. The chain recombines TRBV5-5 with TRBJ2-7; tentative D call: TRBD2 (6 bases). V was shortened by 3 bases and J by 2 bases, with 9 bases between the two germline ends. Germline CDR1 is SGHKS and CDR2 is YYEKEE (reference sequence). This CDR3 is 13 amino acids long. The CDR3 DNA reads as TGTGCCAGCAGCTCGCCGGGGGCCTACGAGCAGTACTTC. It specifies CASSSPGAYEQYF.

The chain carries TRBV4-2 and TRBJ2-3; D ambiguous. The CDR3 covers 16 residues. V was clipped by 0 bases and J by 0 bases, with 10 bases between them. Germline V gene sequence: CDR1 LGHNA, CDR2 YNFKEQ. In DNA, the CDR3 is TGTGCCAGCAGCCAAGATACTACGTCGAGCACAGATACGCAGTATTTT. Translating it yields CASSQDTTSSTDTQYF.

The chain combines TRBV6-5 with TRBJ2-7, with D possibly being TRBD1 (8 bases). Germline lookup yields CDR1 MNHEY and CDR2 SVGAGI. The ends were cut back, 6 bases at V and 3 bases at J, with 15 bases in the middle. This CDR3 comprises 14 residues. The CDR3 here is CASRPQGGNYEQYF. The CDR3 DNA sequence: TGTGCCAGCAGACCACAGGGGGGGAACTACGAGCAGTACTTC.

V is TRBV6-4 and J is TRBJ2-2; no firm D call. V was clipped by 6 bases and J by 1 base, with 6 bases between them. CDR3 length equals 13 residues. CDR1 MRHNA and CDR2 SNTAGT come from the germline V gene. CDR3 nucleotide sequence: TGTGCCAGCAGCGACGGGAACACCGGGGAGCTGTTTTTT. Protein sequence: CASSDGNTGELFF.

In DNA, the CDR3 is TGTGCCAGTAGTAAGGGACCGATCTACGAGCAGTACTTC. Translation gives CASSKGPIYEQYF. This rearrangement joins TRBV19 to TRBJ2-7; perhaps D is TRBD1 or TRBD2 (5 bases each). The CDR3 consists of 13 residues. Deletions cut 4 bases from V and 3 bases from J, with 10 bases between. Germline V gives CDR1 LNHDA, CDR2 SQIVND (reference sequence).

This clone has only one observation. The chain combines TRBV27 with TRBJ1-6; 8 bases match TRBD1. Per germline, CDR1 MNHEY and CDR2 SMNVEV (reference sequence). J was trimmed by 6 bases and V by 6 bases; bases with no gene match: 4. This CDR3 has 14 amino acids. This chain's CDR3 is CASRRDRSNSPLHF. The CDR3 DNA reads TGTGCCAGCAGAAGGGACAGGTCTAATTCACCCCTCCACTTT.

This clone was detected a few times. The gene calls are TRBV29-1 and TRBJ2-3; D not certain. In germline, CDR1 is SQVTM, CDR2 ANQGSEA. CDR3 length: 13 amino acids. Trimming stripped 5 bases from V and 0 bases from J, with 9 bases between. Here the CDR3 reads CSVSGSSTDTQYF. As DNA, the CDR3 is TGCAGCGTTTCCGGGTCTAGCACAGATACGCAGTATTTT.

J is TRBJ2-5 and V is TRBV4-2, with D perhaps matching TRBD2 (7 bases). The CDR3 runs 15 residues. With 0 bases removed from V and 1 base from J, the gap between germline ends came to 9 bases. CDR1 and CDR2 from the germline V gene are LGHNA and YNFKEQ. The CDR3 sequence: CASSQDRGGQETQYF. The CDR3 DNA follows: TGTGCCAGCAGCCAAGATAGGGGGGGCCAAGAGACCCAGTACTTC.

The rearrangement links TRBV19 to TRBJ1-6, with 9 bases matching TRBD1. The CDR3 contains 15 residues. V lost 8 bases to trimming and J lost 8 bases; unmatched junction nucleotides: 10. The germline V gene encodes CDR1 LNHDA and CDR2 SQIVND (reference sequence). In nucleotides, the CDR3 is TGTGCCAGTGCTACAGGGGGCGCACGGGATTCACCCCTCCACTTT. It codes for CASATGGARDSPLHF.

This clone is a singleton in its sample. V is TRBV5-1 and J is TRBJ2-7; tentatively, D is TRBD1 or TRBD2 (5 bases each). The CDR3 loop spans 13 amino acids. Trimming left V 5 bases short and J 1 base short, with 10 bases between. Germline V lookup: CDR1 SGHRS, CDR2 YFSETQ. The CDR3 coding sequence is TGCGCCAGCAGGGGGACGTTTTCCTACGAGCAGTACTTC. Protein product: CASRGTFSYEQYF.

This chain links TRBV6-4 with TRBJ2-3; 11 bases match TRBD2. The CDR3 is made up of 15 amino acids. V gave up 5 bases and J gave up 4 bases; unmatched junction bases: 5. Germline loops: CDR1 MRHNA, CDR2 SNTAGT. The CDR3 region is CASSLTSGAADTQYF. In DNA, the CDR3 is TGTGCCAGCAGTTTGACTAGCGGGGCCGCAGATACGCAGTATTTT.

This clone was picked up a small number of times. CDR3 residues: CASSYTHQPQHF. CDR3 in DNA: TGTGCCAGCAGTTACACGCATCAGCCCCAGCATTTT. V is TRBV6-6 and J is TRBJ1-5; D gene unclear. The CDR3 is 12 amino acids. V gave up 2 bases and J gave up 5 bases, with 4 bases separating them. Germline V gene lookup returns CDR1 MNHNY and CDR2 SVGAGI (reference sequence).

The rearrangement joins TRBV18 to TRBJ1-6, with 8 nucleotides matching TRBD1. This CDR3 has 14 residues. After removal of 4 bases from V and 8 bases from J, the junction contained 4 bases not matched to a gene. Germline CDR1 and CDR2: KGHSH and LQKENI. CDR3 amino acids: CASSLGQGDSPLHF. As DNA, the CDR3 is TGTGCCAGCTCACTCGGACAGGGTGATTCACCCCTCCACTTT. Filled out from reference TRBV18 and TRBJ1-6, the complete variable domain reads NAGVMQNPRHLVRRRGQEARLRCSPMKGHSHVYWYRQLPEEGLKFMVYLQKENIIDESGMPKERFSAEFPKEGPSILRIQQVVRGDSAAYFCASSLGQGDSPLHFGNGTRLTVT.

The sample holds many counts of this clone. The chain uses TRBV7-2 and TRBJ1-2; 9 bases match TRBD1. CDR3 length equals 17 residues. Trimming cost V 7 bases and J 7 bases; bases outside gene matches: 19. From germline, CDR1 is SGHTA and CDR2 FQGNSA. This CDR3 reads CASTFSLETGGRSGYTF. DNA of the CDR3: TGTGCCAGCACTTTTAGTTTGGAGACAGGGGGTCGCTCTGGCTACACCTTC.

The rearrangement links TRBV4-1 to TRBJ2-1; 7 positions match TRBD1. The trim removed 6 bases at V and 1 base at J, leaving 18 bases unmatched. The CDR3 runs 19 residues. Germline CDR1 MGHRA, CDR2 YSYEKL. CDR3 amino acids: CASRPESTMTGRSYNEQFF. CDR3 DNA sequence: TGCGCCAGCAGACCTGAATCCACAATGACAGGGCGATCCTACAATGAGCAGTTCTTC.

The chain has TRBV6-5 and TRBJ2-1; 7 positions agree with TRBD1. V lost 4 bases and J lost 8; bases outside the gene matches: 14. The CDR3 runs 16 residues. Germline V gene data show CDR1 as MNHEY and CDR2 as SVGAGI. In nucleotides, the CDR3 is TGTGCCAGCAGTTTAAATTTTCGACAGGGTATTGATGAGCAGTTCTTC. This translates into CASSLNFRQGIDEQFF.

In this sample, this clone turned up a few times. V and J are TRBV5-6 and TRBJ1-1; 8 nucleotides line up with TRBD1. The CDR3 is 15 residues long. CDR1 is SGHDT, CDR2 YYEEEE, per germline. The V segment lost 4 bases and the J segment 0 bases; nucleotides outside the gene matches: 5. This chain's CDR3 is CASSTAGGLNTEAFF. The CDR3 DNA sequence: TGTGCCAGCAGCACCGCAGGGGGCCTGAACACTGAAGCTTTCTTT. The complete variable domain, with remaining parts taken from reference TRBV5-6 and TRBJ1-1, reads DAGVTQSPTHLIKTRGQQVTLRCSPKSGHDTVSWYQQALGQGPQFIFQYYEEEERQRGNFPDRFSGHQFPNYSSELNVNALLLGDSALYLCASSTAGGLNTEAFFGQGTRLTVV.